This T cell receptor beta chain was found in a study of shared clonotypes between healthy human individuals. Some clones are missing from TCRdb's copy, which holds only in-frame ones; the method was immunoSEQ multiplex PCR. This sample carries more than 2 million clones, approximately 94% of them seen once, and the ten largest clones take 0.1% to 0.15%. The CDR3 length is 14 residues. Germline values: CDR1 SGHNT, CDR2 YYREEE (reference sequence). Unmatched junction bases numbered 9, after V lost 4 bases and J lost 7 bases. The investigators split CD4+ cells into a CD45RA+ naive subset and a CD45RA-negative memory subset.

The receptor was derived from a man aged 18 to 29 in good health. The J gene is TRBJ1-2, the V gene TRBV5-4, with 8 bases aligning to TRBD1. The sample comprised naive CD4+ T cells sorted from blood. Subset in this sample: CD45RA+ positively selected. CDR3 region: CASSLMDRAAGYTF. The CDR3, as DNA: TGTGCCAGCAGCCTTATGGACAGGGCGGCTGGCTACACCTTC. The entire variable domain, with the rest obtained from reference TRBV5-4 and TRBJ1-2, is as follows: ETGVTQSPTHLIKTRGQQVTLRCSSQSGHNTVSWYQQALGQGPQFIFQYYREEENGRGNFPPRFSGLQFPNYSSELNVNALELDDSALYLCASSLMDRAAGYTFGSGTRLTVV.